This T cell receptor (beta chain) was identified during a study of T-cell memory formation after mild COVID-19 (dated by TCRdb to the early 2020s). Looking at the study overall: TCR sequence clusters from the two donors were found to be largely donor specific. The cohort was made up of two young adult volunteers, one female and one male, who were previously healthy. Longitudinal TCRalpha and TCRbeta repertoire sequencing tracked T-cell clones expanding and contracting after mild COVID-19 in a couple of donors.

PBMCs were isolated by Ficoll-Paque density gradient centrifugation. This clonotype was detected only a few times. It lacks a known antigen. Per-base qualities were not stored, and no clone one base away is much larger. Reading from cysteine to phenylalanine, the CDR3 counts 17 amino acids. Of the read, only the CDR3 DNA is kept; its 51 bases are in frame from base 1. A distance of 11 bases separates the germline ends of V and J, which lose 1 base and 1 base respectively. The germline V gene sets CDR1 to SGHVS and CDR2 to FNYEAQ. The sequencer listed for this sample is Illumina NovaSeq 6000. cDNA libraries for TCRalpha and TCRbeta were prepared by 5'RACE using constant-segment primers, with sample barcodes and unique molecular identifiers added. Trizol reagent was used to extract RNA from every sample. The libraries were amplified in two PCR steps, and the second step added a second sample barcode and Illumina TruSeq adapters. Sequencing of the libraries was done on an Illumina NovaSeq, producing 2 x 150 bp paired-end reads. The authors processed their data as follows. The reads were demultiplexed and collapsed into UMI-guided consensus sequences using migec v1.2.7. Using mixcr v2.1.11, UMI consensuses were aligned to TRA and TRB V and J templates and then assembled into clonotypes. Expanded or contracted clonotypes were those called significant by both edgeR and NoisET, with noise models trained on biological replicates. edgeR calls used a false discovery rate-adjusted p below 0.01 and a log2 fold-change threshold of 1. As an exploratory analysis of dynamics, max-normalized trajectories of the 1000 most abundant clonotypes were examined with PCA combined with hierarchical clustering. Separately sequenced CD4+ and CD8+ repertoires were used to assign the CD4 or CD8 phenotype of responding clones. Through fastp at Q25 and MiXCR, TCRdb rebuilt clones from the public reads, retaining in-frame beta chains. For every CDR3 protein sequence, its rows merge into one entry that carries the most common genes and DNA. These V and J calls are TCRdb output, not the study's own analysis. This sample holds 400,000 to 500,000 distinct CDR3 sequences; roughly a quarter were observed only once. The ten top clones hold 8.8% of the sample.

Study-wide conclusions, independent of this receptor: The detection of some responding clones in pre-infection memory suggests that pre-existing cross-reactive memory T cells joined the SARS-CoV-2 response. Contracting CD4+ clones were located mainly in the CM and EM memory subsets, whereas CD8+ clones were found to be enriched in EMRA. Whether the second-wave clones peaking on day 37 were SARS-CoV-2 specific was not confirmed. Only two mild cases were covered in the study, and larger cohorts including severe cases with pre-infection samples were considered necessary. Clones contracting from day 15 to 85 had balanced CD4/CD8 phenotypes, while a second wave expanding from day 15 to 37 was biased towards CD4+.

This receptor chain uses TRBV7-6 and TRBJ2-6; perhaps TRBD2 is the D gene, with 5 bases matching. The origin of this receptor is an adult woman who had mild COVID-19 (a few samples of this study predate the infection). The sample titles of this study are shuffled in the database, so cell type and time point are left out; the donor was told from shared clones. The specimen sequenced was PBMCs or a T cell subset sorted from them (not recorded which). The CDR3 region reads CASSLGSAASGANVLTF. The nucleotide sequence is TGTGCCAGCAGCTTAGGGTCAGCGGCGTCTGGGGCCAACGTCCTGACTTTC.